These T cell receptor beta chains were read from a single sample in a study of blood T cell repertoires in COVID-19. Clones were sequenced by immunoSEQ multiplex PCR, and TCRdb holds only the in-frame ones, with some missing. Seen here are about 170,000 clones, approximately 90% observed once, and the top ten hold 7% to 8%. The specimen was peripheral blood. Receptor source: a woman aged 80 or older in a cohort sampled during active or convalescent COVID-19. CDR3s include the opening cysteine and the closing phenylalanine or tryptophan. The order of the fields is V gene, J gene, clone size, D gene, CDR3 protein, CDR3 DNA. A D gene is named only where the DNA matches it firmly. The size of a clone is reported for some rows only, either as once, few or many, or as a class for expanded clones.

TRBV5-6	TRBJ2-3	-	TRBD2	CASSRSGSGTDTQYF	TGTGCCAGCAGCCGTAGCGGGAGTGGAACAGATACGCAGTATTTT
TRBV6-5	TRBJ2-7	-	TRBD1	CASRDRGLWQYF	TGTGCCAGCAGGGACAGGGGGCTGTGGCAGTACTTC
TRBV27	TRBJ1-1	-	-	CASSPLQGPAEAFF	TGTGCCAGCAGTCCTCTTCAGGGGCCGGCTGAAGCTTTCTTT
TRBV29-1	TRBJ2-3	-	-	CSVDGQQGSDTQYF	TGCAGCGTTGACGGCCAACAGGGTTCAGATACGCAGTATTTT
TRBV2	TRBJ1-5	-	-	CASSALFSGNQPQHF	TGTGCCAGCAGTGCCCTTTTCTCCGGTAATCAGCCCCAGCATTTT
TRBV7-2	TRBJ2-2	-	-	CASSSQGSGHTGELFF	TGTGCCAGCAGCTCCCAGGGGAGCGGCCACACCGGGGAGCTGTTTTTT
TRBV9	TRBJ2-3	-	-	CASSAQLADTQYF	TGTGCCAGCAGCGCCCAACTAGCAGATACGCAGTATTTT
TRBV19	TRBJ2-5	once	TRBD2	CASSIQAGETQYF	TGTGCCAGTAGTATCCAAGCGGGGGAGACCCAGTACTTC
TRBV5-4	TRBJ2-2	once	-	CASSFGRGDGTGELFF	TGTGCCAGCAGCTTTGGCAGGGGGGACGGCACCGGGGAGCTGTTTTTT
TRBV3-1/TRBV3-2	TRBJ1-5	few	-	CASSPDKYSNQPQHF	TGTGCCAGCAGCCCGGACAAATATAGCAATCAGCCCCAGCATTTT
TRBV7-9	TRBJ1-5	-	-	CASSSLTGSNNQPQHF	TGTGCCAGCAGCTCCCTAACAGGGTCTAACAATCAGCCCCAGCATTTT
TRBV11-2	TRBJ2-7	-	-	CASSSLRTAPYEQYF	TGTGCCAGCAGTTCTCTAAGGACAGCTCCCTACGAGCAGTACTTC
TRBV18	TRBJ1-2	-	-	CASSPGGAKYGYTF	TGTGCCAGCTCACCAGGGGGCGCGAAGTATGGCTACACCTTC
TRBV9	TRBJ2-2	-	-	CASSELGWTGELFF	TGTGCCAGCAGCGAACTAGGTTGGACCGGGGAGCTGTTTTTT
TRBV19	TRBJ1-2	-	TRBD1	CASSAGQGARGYTF	TGTGCCAGTAGCGCGGGACAGGGGGCGAGGGGCTACACCTTC
TRBV5-8	TRBJ2-3	-	-	CASSFTDTQYF	TGTGCCAGCAGCTTTACTGATACGCAGTATTTT
TRBV5-1	TRBJ2-1	-	-	CASSLEAGSNEQFF	TGCGCCAGCAGCTTGGAAGCGGGTTCCAATGAGCAGTTCTTC
TRBV2	TRBJ1-5	-	-	CASSESGVGPQHF	TGTGCCAGCAGTGAGTCCGGGGTCGGGCCCCAGCATTTT
TRBV25-1	TRBJ1-2	-	-	CASGGRHNYGYTF	TGTGCCAGCGGCGGAAGGCACAACTATGGCTACACCTTC
TRBV19	TRBJ2-3	-	-	CASRTEGYTQYF	TGTGCCAGTAGAACAGAGGGTTATACGCAGTATTTT